The source of this T cell receptor beta chain is a study of shared T cell receptors in the human thymus. Here immunoSEQ multiplex PCR was the method, and the copy in TCRdb shows in-frame clones only, minus some. The sample records 700,000 to 750,000 clones, approximately 85% being singletons. Trimming pared 0 bases from V and 0 bases from J, leaving 14 bases between. The CDR3 contains 17 residues. Germline V CDR1 and CDR2: LGHNA, YSLEER. The data also belong to a second study, concerning human thymus T cells. That paper notes: Resections removed during corrective heart surgery provided the thymus tissue used. It looked as if thymic and blood repertoires used V and J genes in a biased way. Unrelated individuals were reported by related research to share highly overlapping thymic repertoires.

The sample was thymocytes. The rearrangement joins TRBV4-3 to TRBJ1-1, with D uncertain. This TCR was recovered from a girl under three years old with a congenital heart defect. In nucleotides, the CDR3 is TGCGCCAGCAGCCAAGACCCCCGACATCTGATGAACACTGAAGCTTTCTTT. This encodes CASSQDPRHLMNTEAFF.